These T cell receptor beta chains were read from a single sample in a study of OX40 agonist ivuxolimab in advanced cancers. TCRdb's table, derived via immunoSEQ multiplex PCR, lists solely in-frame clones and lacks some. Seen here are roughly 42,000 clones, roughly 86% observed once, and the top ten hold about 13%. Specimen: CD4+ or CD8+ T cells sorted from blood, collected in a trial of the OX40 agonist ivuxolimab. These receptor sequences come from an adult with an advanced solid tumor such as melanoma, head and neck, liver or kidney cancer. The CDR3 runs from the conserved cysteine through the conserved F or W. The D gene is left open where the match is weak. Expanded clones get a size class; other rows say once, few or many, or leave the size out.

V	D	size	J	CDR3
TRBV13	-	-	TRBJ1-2	CASSLGRSSHYGYTF
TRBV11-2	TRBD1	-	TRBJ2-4	CASSLVRDREYF
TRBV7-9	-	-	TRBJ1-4	CASSLTGQGREKLFF
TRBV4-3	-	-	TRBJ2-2	CASSQEWGQVTGELFF
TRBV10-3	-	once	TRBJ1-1	CAISRSPGEPNTEAFF
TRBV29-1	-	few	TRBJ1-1	CSVEDRVAEAFF
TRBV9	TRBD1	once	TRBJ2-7	CASSVDPGQGSTYEQYF
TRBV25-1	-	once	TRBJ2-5	CASSLTGKETQYF
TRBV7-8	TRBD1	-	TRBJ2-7	CASSWGTVSYEQYF
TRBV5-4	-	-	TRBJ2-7	CASSRGELLGEQYF